Listed here is a single TCR beta chain. This entry is derived from a study of T cell changes during pregnancy in multiple sclerosis. Clones were sequenced by immunoSEQ multiplex PCR, and TCRdb holds only the in-frame ones, with some missing. This sample has tens of thousands of clones, with 75% to 95% found just once. The CDR3 extends over 16 amino acids. V dropped 0 bases and J dropped 2 bases, with 13 bases sitting between them. Looked up from germline, CDR1 is MNHNY and CDR2 is SVGAGI (reference sequence). The clonotype originates from a female donor in good health, enrolled as a control in a pregnancy study. The sample in question was CD4+ T cells from peripheral blood mononuclear cells, obtained in the second trimester of pregnancy. The rearrangement joins TRBV6-6 to TRBJ1-2; D is ambiguous. The CDR3 is CASSYSHSAPNYGYTF. As DNA, the CDR3 is TGTGCCAGCAGTTACTCCCACAGTGCCCCGAACTATGGCTACACCTTC.